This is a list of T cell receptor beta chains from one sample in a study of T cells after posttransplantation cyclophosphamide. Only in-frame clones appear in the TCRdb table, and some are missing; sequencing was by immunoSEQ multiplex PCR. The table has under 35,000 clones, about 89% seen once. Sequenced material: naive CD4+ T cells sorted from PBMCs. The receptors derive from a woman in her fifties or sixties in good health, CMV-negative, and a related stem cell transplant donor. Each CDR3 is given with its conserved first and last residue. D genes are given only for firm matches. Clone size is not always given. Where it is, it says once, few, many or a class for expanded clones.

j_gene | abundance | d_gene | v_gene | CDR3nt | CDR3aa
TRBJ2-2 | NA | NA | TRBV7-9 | TGTGCCAGCAGCCGACAGGAGACGAACACCGGGGAGCTGTTTTTT | CASSRQETNTGELFF
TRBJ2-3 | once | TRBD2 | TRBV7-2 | TGTGCCAGCAGCTTACCTAGCGGGAGAGCAGATACGCAGTATTTT | CASSLPSGRADTQYF
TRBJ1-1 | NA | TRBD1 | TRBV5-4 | TGTGCCAGCAGCTATAGACAGGGATCAAGAGATGAAGCTTTCTTT | CASSYRQGSRDEAFF
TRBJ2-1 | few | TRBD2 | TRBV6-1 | TGTGCCAGCATTACTAGCGGGGGGTACAATGAGCAGTTCTTC | CASITSGGYNEQFF
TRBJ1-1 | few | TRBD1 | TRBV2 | TGTGCCAGCAGGTATACAGGGGAAACTGAAGCTTTCTTT | CASRYTGETEAFF
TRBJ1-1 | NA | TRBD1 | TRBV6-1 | TGTGCCAGCAGTCCCCTAACAGGGGGAGACACTGAAGCTTTCTTT | CASSPLTGGDTEAFF
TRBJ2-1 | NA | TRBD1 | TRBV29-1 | TGCAGCGTGGGCGACAGGGTCTCCTACAATGAGCAGTTCTTC | CSVGDRVSYNEQFF
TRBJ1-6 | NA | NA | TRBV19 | TGTGCCAGTAATCCTAGCTCCTATAATTCACCCCTCCACTTT | CASNPSSYNSPLHF
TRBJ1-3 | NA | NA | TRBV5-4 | TGTGCCAGCAGCTTGGCAGGGGCTGGAAACACCATATATTTT | CASSLAGAGNTIYF
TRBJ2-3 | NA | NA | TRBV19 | TGTGCCTCCAGTGATTGGCGACGGGACACAGATACGCAGTATTTT | CASSDWRRDTDTQYF
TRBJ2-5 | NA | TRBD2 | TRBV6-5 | TGTGCCAGCAGAAAGAGACTAGCGGGGGCGTTTGAGCAGTACTTC | CASRKRLAGAFEQYF
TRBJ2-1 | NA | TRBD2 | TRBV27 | TGTGCCAGCAGTTTACCCCCATTCGCGGCTAGCGGGGGACCGACGACTGAGCAGTTCTTC | CASSLPPFAASGGPTTEQFF
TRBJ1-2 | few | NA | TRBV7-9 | TGTGCCAGCAGCTTCCCCGACAGTTCCTATGGCTACACCTTC | CASSFPDSSYGYTF
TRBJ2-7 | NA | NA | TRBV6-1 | TGTGCCAGCAGTGGAACGACAGATCCCTACGAGCAGTACTTC | CASSGTTDPYEQYF
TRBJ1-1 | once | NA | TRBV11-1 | TGTGCCAGCAGCTTATTAGGCTCAGGGAACACTGAAGCTTTCTTT | CASSLLGSGNTEAFF
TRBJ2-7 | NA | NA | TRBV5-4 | TGTGCCAGCAGCCCTAATGGGGCCGCGAGCTCCTACGAGCAGTACTTC | CASSPNGAASSYEQYF
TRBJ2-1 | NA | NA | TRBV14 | TGTGCCAGCAGCCAAGATGTCGGTGAGCAGTTCTTC | CASSQDVGEQFF
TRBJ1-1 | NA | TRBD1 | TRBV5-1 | TGCGCCAGCAGCCTCGGACAGGGGAGGGACACTGAAGCTTTCTTT | CASSLGQGRDTEAFF
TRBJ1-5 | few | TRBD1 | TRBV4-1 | TGCGCCAGCAGCCAGACAGGGAATCAGCCCCAGCATTTT | CASSQTGNQPQHF
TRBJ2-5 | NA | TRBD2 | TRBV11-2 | TGTGCCAGCAGCTCGGGGCCAAGGGGACTAGCGAGAAAAGAGACCCAGTACTTC | CASSSGPRGLARKETQYF
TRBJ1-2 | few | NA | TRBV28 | TGTGCCAGCAGTTGGGGGCAGATCTATGGCTACACCTTC | CASSWGQIYGYTF
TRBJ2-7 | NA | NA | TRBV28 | TGTGCCAGCAAAAAAATCGGGACTGATTTCTACGAGCAGTACTTC | CASKKIGTDFYEQYF
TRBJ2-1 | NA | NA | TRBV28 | TGTGCCAGCAGTCTCAGGGGAGCGGGGAACAATGAGCAGTTCTTC | CASSLRGAGNNEQFF
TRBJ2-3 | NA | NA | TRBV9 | TGTGCCAGCAGCGTAGGAGGTAGATCTAGCACAGATACGCAGTATTTT | CASSVGGRSSTDTQYF
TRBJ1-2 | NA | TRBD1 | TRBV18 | TGTGCCAGCTCACCCCGGACAGGGGACTATGGCTACACCTTC | CASSPRTGDYGYTF
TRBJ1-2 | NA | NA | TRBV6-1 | TGTGCCAGCAGTTACAGGGACGGCTACACCTTC | CASSYRDGYTF
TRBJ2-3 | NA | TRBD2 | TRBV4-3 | TGCGCCAGCAGCCAAGACGGGACTAGCATTCGGGCAGATACGCAGTATTTT | CASSQDGTSIRADTQYF
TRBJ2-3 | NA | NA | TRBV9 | TGTGCCAGCAGCGTAAAGGGGGGCACAGATACGCAGTATTTT | CASSVKGGTDTQYF
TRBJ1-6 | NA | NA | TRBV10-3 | TGTGCCATCAGTGAGTCTCAAGGACAAAATTCACCCCTCCACTTT | CAISESQGQNSPLHF
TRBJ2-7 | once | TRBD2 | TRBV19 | TGTGCCAGTAGACAAGCGGGAGGGCCACGGTCCGAGCAGTACTTC | CASRQAGGPRSEQYF
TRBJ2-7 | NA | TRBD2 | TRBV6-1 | TGTGCCAGCAGTGAATCTTACCTAGCGGGAGGCAGGTCCGAGCAGTACTTC | CASSESYLAGGRSEQYF
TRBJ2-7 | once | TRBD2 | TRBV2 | TGTGCCAGCAGTGAAAGGGTAGCGGGGTCTTACGAGCAGTACTTC | CASSERVAGSYEQYF
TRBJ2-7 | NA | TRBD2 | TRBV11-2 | TGTGCCAGCAGCTTAGATCGCGGGAGGGCCTACGAGCAGTACTTC | CASSLDRGRAYEQYF
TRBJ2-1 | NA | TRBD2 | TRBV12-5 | TGTGCTAGTGGTTTACGGCTAGCGGGAGGAATAGGAAGCAATGAGCAGTTCTTC | CASGLRLAGGIGSNEQFF
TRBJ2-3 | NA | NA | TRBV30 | TGTGCCTGGAGTACAGGCGCAGATACGCAGTATTTT | CAWSTGADTQYF
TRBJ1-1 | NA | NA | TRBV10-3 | TGTGCCATAGCATATGGACGGGGGGCGGGTACTGAAGCTTTCTTT | CAIAYGRGAGTEAFF
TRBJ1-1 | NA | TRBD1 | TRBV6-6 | TGTGCCAGCAGTACAGGGACAGGAGAGAGCACTGAAGCTTTCTTT | CASSTGTGESTEAFF
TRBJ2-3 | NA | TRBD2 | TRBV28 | TGTGCCAGCAGTTTAGGACTAGGGGACACAGATACGCAGTATTTT | CASSLGLGDTDTQYF
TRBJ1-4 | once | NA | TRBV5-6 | TGTGCCAGCAGTTCGGACAGAAGACTTGCAACTAATGAAAAACTGTTTTTT | CASSSDRRLATNEKLFF
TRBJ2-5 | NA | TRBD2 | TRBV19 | TGTGCCAGTAGGCTAGCGGGGGACATGGGAGAGACCCAGTACTTC | CASRLAGDMGETQYF
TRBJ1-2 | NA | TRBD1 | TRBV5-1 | TGCGCCAGCAGCTTTCCGATACAGGGGACCTATGGCTACACCTTC | CASSFPIQGTYGYTF
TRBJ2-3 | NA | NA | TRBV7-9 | TGTGCCAGCAAGGCGGGGACCACAGATACGCAGTATTTT | CASKAGTTDTQYF
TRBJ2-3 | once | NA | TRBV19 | TGTGCCAGTAGTCCCAGCGCCGAGGCGCAGTATTTT | CASSPSAEAQYF
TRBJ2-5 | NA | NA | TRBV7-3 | TGTGCCAGCAGCTATCTCCCCGGGGGCCAAGAGACCCAGTACTTC | CASSYLPGGQETQYF
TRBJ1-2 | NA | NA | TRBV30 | TGTGCCTGGACCACCTCCGGGTCTAACTATGGCTACACCTTC | CAWTTSGSNYGYTF
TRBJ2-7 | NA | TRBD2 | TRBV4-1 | TGCGCCAGCAGCCGCGGGGGGGCGGGGGGAACCTACGAGCAGTACTTC | CASSRGGAGGTYEQYF
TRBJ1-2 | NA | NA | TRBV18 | TGTGCCAGCTCAACCCAGGACTATGGCTACACCTTC | CASSTQDYGYTF
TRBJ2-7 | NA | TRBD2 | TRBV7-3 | TGTGCCAGCAGCATCACAAGCGGGGGGCCCGCCTACGAGCAGTACTTC | CASSITSGGPAYEQYF
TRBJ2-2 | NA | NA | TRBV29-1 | TGCAGCGTTGAGCGACAGACCAACACCGGGGAGCTGTTTTTT | CSVERQTNTGELFF
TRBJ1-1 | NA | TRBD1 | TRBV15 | TGTGCCACCAGCAGAGGAGGGACAGGGGTAGGCACTGAAGCTTTCTTT | CATSRGGTGVGTEAFF
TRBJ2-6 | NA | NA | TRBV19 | TGTGCCAGTAGTAGGGAAGGGGGTAGGGGTGCTGGGGCCAACGTCCTGACTTTC | CASSREGGRGAGANVLTF
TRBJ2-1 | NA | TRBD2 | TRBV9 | TGTGCCAGCAGCGTGCGTCTAGCGGGAGAAAGCGTTGAGCAGTTCTTC | CASSVRLAGESVEQFF